Reported below is one T cell receptor (beta chain). Antigen specificity is unknown. This entry comes from a study of cytomegalovirus exposure and HLA in healthy donors. Overall study findings and caveats: CMV serostatus alone was available as immune exposure information. Sequencing artifact likely explains a cluster of highly shared sequence variants. CMV antigen specificity of a few CMV-associated chains was confirmed in vitro. Within an earlier analysis, most TCR beta V segments proved productive either about 87% or about 30% of the time.

Both 60 Vbeta primers and 13 Jbeta primers went into the PCR. Profiling relied on immunoSEQ multiplex PCR, and the TCRdb table lists in-frame clones only, not all of them. The sample records roughly 120,000 clones, 79% being singletons. The CDR3 loop spans 14 amino acids. Germline V lookup: CDR1 MNHNS, CDR2 SASEGT. Trimming at V came to 1 base and at J to 6 bases, leaving 2 bases not matched to a gene. The sequence was obtained from a man aged 18 to 29 in good health and CMV-seronegative. The V and J genes are TRBV6-1 and TRBJ1-5; 8 bases are a match to TRBD1. Specimen: PBMCs. CDR3 loop: CASSEGDRSQPQHF. The CDR3 DNA sequence: TGTGCCAGCAGTGAAGGGGACAGGAGTCAGCCCCAGCATTTT.